This is a list of T cell receptor beta chains from one sample in a study of identical twins. TCRdb re-analysed the 5' RACE reads in MiXCR, keeping a single row per CDR3 protein. The data hold roughly 250,000 distinct CDR3 sequences, with roughly an eighth observed a single time. Sequencing input: memory (CD45RO+) T cells sorted from blood. Every receptor here comes from a woman aged 18-30 years in good health. The CDR3 runs from the conserved cysteine through the conserved F or W. D genes are given only for firm matches.

d_call,v_call,j_call,cdr3_aa
-,TRBV11-3,TRBJ2-1,CASSFDSSYNEQFF
-,TRBV20-1,TRBJ2-7,CSAIPNSYEQYF
-,TRBV12-3/TRBV12-4,TRBJ1-2,CASSFLGVSGYTF
TRBD2,TRBV5-1,TRBJ2-3,CASSRSLAGTDTQYF
-,TRBV11-2,TRBJ2-7,CASSLVSAARREQYF
-,TRBV6-1,TRBJ1-1,CASIGGTLNTEAFF
-,TRBV2,TRBJ2-3,CATLAGTFTGTQYF
TRBD1,TRBV12-3/TRBV12-4,TRBJ2-5,CASSRRTGGLQETQYF
-,TRBV12-3/TRBV12-4,TRBJ2-3,CASSPRTSWTDTQYF
TRBD2,TRBV11-3,TRBJ2-1,CASSRSGAYSYNEQFF
-,TRBV20-1,TRBJ1-4,CSARDVGGRTNEKLFF
TRBD1,TRBV10-2,TRBJ1-2,CASSTGTGEYGYTF
-,TRBV2,TRBJ2-2,CASRGDARELFF
-,TRBV3-1,TRBJ1-5,CASSQLRGHNQPQHF
TRBD1,TRBV3-1,TRBJ2-1,CASSKDRGPRNEQFF
TRBD2,TRBV19,TRBJ2-1,CASSPTPAWAGGVNEQFF
-,TRBV29-1,TRBJ1-1,CSVGTVEAFF
-,TRBV20-1,TRBJ2-3,CSARDLAAPKDTQYF
-,TRBV7-7,TRBJ2-5,CASSLVGGKATQYF
-,TRBV7-3,TRBJ1-1,CASSLNTLGTEAFF
-,TRBV20-1,TRBJ2-1,CSARDIGGNANEQFF
TRBD2,TRBV5-1,TRBJ2-5,CASSFRGASGGETQYF
TRBD1,TRBV14,TRBJ2-7,CASSRTGAEQYF
-,TRBV5-5,TRBJ2-3,CASGLELETTQYF
-,TRBV7-3,TRBJ2-5,CASSRGAWETQYF
-,TRBV19,TRBJ1-6,CASGKVADSPLHF
-,TRBV10-3,TRBJ1-5,CAISDSAGQPQHF
TRBD2,TRBV25-1,TRBJ2-1,CASSESRGGWDEQFF
-,TRBV5-1,TRBJ2-6,CASSFKAPTTSLSGANVLTF
TRBD1,TRBV3-1,TRBJ2-7,CASSLRTGHYEQYF
-,TRBV5-1,TRBJ1-1,CASSKGRTIMNTEAFF
TRBD1,TRBV12-3/TRBV12-4,TRBJ1-2,CASSPQGAGYGYTF
-,TRBV20-1,TRBJ1-2,CSARAAGHGYTF
-,TRBV12-3/TRBV12-4,TRBJ2-4,CASSLIYLEGIQYF
-,TRBV5-1,TRBJ2-1,CASSPPPPRQWNEQFF
-,TRBV6-1,TRBJ2-7,CASSGQFRRSMTEQYF
TRBD2,TRBV6-1,TRBJ2-1,CASSPRSVAGYNEQFF
-,TRBV24-1,TRBJ2-5,CATSDSYGTQETQYF
-,TRBV27,TRBJ2-5,CASSPPASRTQYF
TRBD1,TRBV10-3,TRBJ2-1,CAISMKDRAYNEQFF
TRBD1,TRBV20-1,TRBJ2-1,CSARGTWTGVNEQFF
TRBD1,TRBV6-2/TRBV6-3,TRBJ2-5,CASRHGQVETQYF
-,TRBV15,TRBJ1-2,CATSPTGANYGYTF
TRBD1,TRBV7-2,TRBJ1-2,CASSRDRGFHGYTF
-,TRBV20-1,TRBJ1-5,CSAGPSGQPQHF
-,TRBV7-9,TRBJ2-3,CASRRQTDTQYF
-,TRBV5-1,TRBJ1-1,CASSGQNTEAFF
-,TRBV12-3/TRBV12-4,TRBJ1-5,CASSYRQPQHF
-,TRBV7-2,TRBJ2-7,CASSSRVGNYEQYF
TRBD2,TRBV6-2/TRBV6-3,TRBJ2-3,CASLPGRELRDTQYF
-,TRBV15,TRBJ2-2,CATSRDLTGELFF
-,TRBV5-4,TRBJ2-1,CASSLAGERGNEQFF
-,TRBV20-1,TRBJ2-1,CSATAGLRNEQFF
-,TRBV18,TRBJ2-5,CASSRTEETQYF